The 14 T cell receptor beta chains below were found in one sample sequenced in a study of T cells in Graves' hyperthyroidism and ophthalmopathy (dated by TCRdb to the late 2010s). Libraries came from multiplex PCR. Sequenced using an Illumina HiSeq 2000. The TCR beta CDR3 regions were amplified from RNA transcripts. A first-round RT-PCR of the TCR CDR3 used the HTBI primer set with the Qiagen OneStep RT-PCR kit. TCRdb trimmed the raw reads at Q25, called clones with MiXCR and kept productive beta chains. Identical CDR3 protein sequences are pooled into one entry, listed with their most common genes and DNA. Recorded for this sample are about 690,000 distinct CDR3 sequences; roughly 17% of them occurred a single time. The top ten hold 15% to 17% of the sample. Sequencing was carried out using blood. The receptor source for this set is a man in his fifties or sixties with Graves' hyperthyroidism.

In the case of this clonotype: A single base separates this from a much larger clone, so it may be a read error. This CDR3 fails to terminate in the conserved phenylalanine or tryptophan, so it likely reflects a read error. This sequence joins TRBV7-9 and TRBJ2-5; 8 nucleotides line up with TRBD1. J lost 4 bases, V lost 2 bases, and 6 bases had no gene match. Germline CDR1 SEHNR, CDR2 FQNEAQ (reference sequence). The CDR3 extends over 15 amino acids. The CDR3 reads CASSLSTGGTETQYL. CDR3 nucleotide sequence: TGTGCCAGCAGCTTATCAACAGGGGGTACAGAGACCCAGTACCTC.

The chain recombines TRBV20-1 with TRBJ2-3, with 15 bases lining up with TRBD2. There are 15 residues in the CDR3. V shed 3 bases, J shed 4 bases, and the junction held 2 bases outside the gene matches. Germline V gene lookup returns CDR1 DFQATT and CDR2 SNEGSKA (reference sequence). Written as DNA, the CDR3 is TGCAGTGCTAGTGGGACTAGCGGGAGGTCAGATACGCAGTATTTT. This sequence encodes CSASGTSGRSDTQYF.

This chain uses TRBV19 with TRBJ2-2; D possibly corresponds to TRBD2 (6 bases). The V end was cut by 9 bases, the J end by 5 bases, with 13 bases between. The CDR3 has 13 residues. CDR1 LNHDA and CDR2 SQIVND come from the germline V gene (reference sequence). The CDR3 DNA reads TGTGCCAGCTCTTGGGGGGTAACCGGGGAGCTGTTTTTT. Encoded protein: CASSWGVTGELFF.

The chain joins TRBV29-1 to TRBJ2-1; 7 nucleotides align to TRBD2. CDR1 and CDR2 from the germline V gene are SQVTM and ANQGSEA. Unmatched junction bases numbered 13, after V lost 6 bases and J lost 14 bases. The CDR3 covers 12 residues. The CDR3 DNA is TGCAGCGTGGTATACATAGCGGGTGGTGAGTTCTTC. This codes for CSVVYIAGGEFF.

In its sample, this clonotype was seen many times. This chain connects TRBV9 to TRBJ2-3, with 11 nucleotides matching TRBD2. This CDR3 contains 16 residues. The V segment lost 0 bases and the J segment 6 bases; nucleotides outside the gene matches: 6. Looked up from germline, CDR1 is SGDLS and CDR2 is YYNGEE. The CDR3 bases are TGTGCCAGCAGCGTAGCTGTACTAGCGGGAGCCGATACGCAGTATTTT. Translation: CASSVAVLAGADTQYF. Supplemented by reference TRBV9 and TRBJ2-3, the full variable domain reads DSGVTQTPKHLITATGQRVTLRCSPRSGDLSVYWYQQSLDQGLQFLIQYYNGEERAKGNILERFSAQQFPDLHSELNLSSLELGDSALYFCASSVAVLAGADTQYFGPGTRLTVL.

This sequence joins TRBV4-1 and TRBJ2-2, with 14 bases that match TRBD2. CDR3 size: 18 residues. J gave up 6 bases and V 0 bases, and 6 bases lay outside the gene matches. CDR1 is MGHRA and CDR2 is YSYEKL in the germline V gene. The CDR3 region is CASSQDEGLAGEPGELFF. CDR3 nucleotides: TGCGCCAGCAGCCAAGATGAGGGACTAGCGGGAGAACCCGGGGAGCTGTTTTTT.

This clonotype has just one count. The chain joins TRBV7-6 to TRBJ2-1; 11 bases are shared with TRBD1. This CDR3 has 14 residues. Germline CDR1 reads SGHVS; CDR2 reads FNYEAQ. J was trimmed by 8 bases and V by 5 bases; bases with no gene match: 5. The CDR3 spells CASSHGQGADEQFF. The CDR3 DNA reads TGTGCCAGCAGCCACGGACAGGGGGCCGATGAGCAGTTCTTC.

This clonotype showed up many times. This chain joins TRBV24-1 and TRBJ2-1; 8 bases align to TRBD2. J was trimmed by 0 bases and V by 4 bases; bases with no gene match: 1. This CDR3 comprises 15 residues. CDR1 KGHDR and CDR2 SFDVKD come from the germline V gene. CDR3: CATSESGSSYNEQFF. The CDR3 DNA is TGTGCCACCAGTGAAAGCGGGAGCTCCTACAATGAGCAGTTCTTC.

This clonotype was detected many times. The rearrangement joins TRBV30 to TRBJ1-2; D is perhaps TRBD1 (5 bases). The V end lost 4 bases, the J end lost 5 bases, and 14 bases lay between the germline ends. The CDR3 covers 13 residues. CDR1 GTSNPN and CDR2 SVGIG come from the germline V gene (reference sequence). The CDR3 DNA reads TGTGCCTGGATGAGAGACAGACCTTATGGCTACACCTTC. As protein: CAWMRDRPYGYTF.

The rearrangement links TRBV6-2 or TRBV6-3 to TRBJ1-2; unclear D gene. Germline CDR1 and CDR2: MNHEY and SVGEGT. Between the trimmed V and J ends, which lost 2 bases and 6 bases, there was a span of 13 bases. The CDR3 totals 14 residues. For the CDR3, the DNA is TGTGCCAGCAGTTACGCGGCGAGGGATAATGGCTACACCTTC. Its protein product is CASSYAARDNGYTF.

This clonotype occurred many times. The chain's CDR3 is CASRTGGGKPLHF. The CDR3 bases are TGTGCCAGCAGAACAGGGGGAGGCAAACCCCTCCACTTT. The genes are TRBV27 and TRBJ1-6, with 8 bases that match TRBD1. J was trimmed by 12 bases and V by 6 bases; bases with no gene match: 7. The CDR3 has 13 residues. Germline-derived CDR1 and CDR2 are MNHEY and SMNVEV (reference sequence).

The CDR3 sequence is CASRLQGASEKLFF. The CDR3 DNA reads TGTGCCAGTAGATTACAGGGGGCGAGTGAAAAACTGTTTTTT. The chain recombines TRBV19 with TRBJ1-4; TRBD1 agrees at 9 bases. With 6 bases clipped from V and 7 bases from J, the junction kept 6 bases outside the gene matches. Germline V gene sequence: CDR1 LNHDA, CDR2 SQIVND (reference sequence). CDR3 length: 14 amino acids.

This chain uses TRBV18 with TRBJ2-1; TRBD2 matches at 9 bases. The V segment lost 2 bases and the J segment 0 bases; nucleotides outside the gene matches: 2. Germline V gene data show CDR1 as KGHSH and CDR2 as LQKENI. The length of the CDR3 is 16 residues. CDR3 residues: CASSPNSGSSYNEQFF. In DNA form, the CDR3 reads TGTGCCAGCTCACCAAATAGCGGGAGCTCCTACAATGAGCAGTTCTTC.

The chain carries TRBV29-1 and TRBJ2-1, with D perhaps matching TRBD1 or TRBD2 (7 bases each). CDR3 length equals 21 residues. Germline loops: CDR1 SQVTM, CDR2 ANQGSEA. V was trimmed by 3 bases and J by 4 bases, leaving 34 bases between them. DNA for the CDR3: TGCAGCGTTGATCGTATTTGGGGAGGGGGGGACACGCCCAGGGGGTACAATGAGCAGTTCTTC. This encodes CSVDRIWGGGDTPRGYNEQFF.